The entry below gives a single T cell receptor beta chain sequence along with its context. This clonotype was counted once. The antigen it recognizes is unknown. No much larger clone exists at a distance of one base, and base qualities are not known. The treatment or condition label here, explained by the study, means: allogeneic hematopoietic cell transplantation with graft depleted of TCRalphabeta T cells and CD19 B cells. The transplant recipients were children given TCRalphabeta/CD19-depleted allogeneic hematopoietic cell grafts. The data were taken from a study of T-cell reconstitution after alpha-beta-depleted transplantation in children (dated by TCRdb to 2015 to 2016). As for the study more broadly: Using TCR repertoire profiling, the study quantitatively followed how T-cell immune reconstitution unfolded in children after TCRalphabeta/CD19-depleted allogeneic hematopoietic cell transplantation.

General study outcomes and caveats: The apparently early alphabetaT-cell count recovery about two months after transplant was reportedly dependent on only several hundred rapidly expanded clones derived from non-depleted graft cells. In some patients, high TCRbeta diversity at day 60 was attributed to recipient T cells and intrathymic progenitors that had survived conditioning. The frequencies of hyperexpanded clones fell over the following months, and after one year, T-cell counts and TCRbeta diversity were mostly attributed to newly produced T cells.

CDR1 and CDR2 are drawn from the germline V gene: SNHLY, FYNNEI. Here V drops 8 bases and J drops 2 bases, and the junction holds 11 bases not matched to any gene. From its cysteine to its phenylalanine, the CDR3 spans 16 amino acids. Left in the record is the CDR3 DNA by itself, 48 bases read in frame from the first base. Receptor amplification or capture employed PCR. Reads for this sample came from an Illumina HiSeq 2500. To normalize quantification of the TCRbeta repertoire, the TCR libraries were built with molecular barcoding that relied on unique molecular identifiers. TCRdb took the public reads, trimmed them with fastp at Q25, ran MiXCR for clone calling and kept in-frame beta chains. Rows are unified per CDR3 protein, each entry keeping the most common DNA and genes. This sample lists approximately 980,000 distinct CDR3 sequences; roughly 29% were detected once. The ten largest account for around 30% of the sample.

The sample here was PBMCs, mostly from graft donor cells, taken 360 days after TCRalphabeta/CD19-depleted stem cell transplant. The sequence joins TRBV2 to TRBJ2-3, with 9 bases matching TRBD2. The TCR comes from a boy younger than two who had a stem cell transplant for SCID, so the T cells may come from the graft donor. The sequenced DNA: TGTGCCAGCGGACGCCTAGCGGGGAAATACACAGATACGCAGTATTTT. Protein translation: CASGRLAGKYTDTQYF.